The source of this T cell receptor (beta chain) is a study of blood T cell repertoires in COVID-19. As for the study in general: The United States, Italy and Spain were the sources of the acute and convalescent COVID-19 samples. PBMCs, B-cell-depleted T cells, or T cells were the source of the cDNA or gDNA that made up the material.

Methods used by the authors: For nucleated cells, counts were estimated from reference gene primer amplification. The data were produced by immunoSEQ multiplex PCR, yet TCRdb's version contains in-frame clones alone and is incomplete. The V and J calls and clone size come from that table; D and trimming were worked out from the DNA. The sample has under 300,000 clones; roughly four fifths are singletons. Trimming shortened V by 6 bases and J by 2 bases, and 10 bases separated the two germline ends. CDR3 length equals 14 residues. Germline values: CDR1 MNHEY, CDR2 SVGAGI. The source material was peripheral blood. The sequence was collected from a woman aged 80 or over with acute or convalescent COVID-19. The J gene is TRBJ1-4, the V gene TRBV6-5; tentative D call: TRBD1 (6 bases). As DNA, the CDR3 is TGTGCCAGCAGGCCAACAGGGACTAATGAAAAACTGTTTTTT. It codes for CASRPTGTNEKLFF.